This T cell receptor beta chain was sequenced in a study of blood T cell repertoires in COVID-19. Overall study context: The analysed material was cDNA or gDNA that came from T cells, B-cell-depleted T cells, or PBMCs.

Seattle participants joined during active infection and were tracked over time. The V gene's germline CDR1 is LGHDT and CDR2 YNNKEL (reference sequence). The CDR3 length is 14 residues. Trimming removed 6 bases from V and 5 bases from J, with 14 bases in between. Libraries were prepared by immunoSEQ multiplex PCR; TCRdb keeps only in-frame clonotypes and omits some of them. The sample consists of about 430,000 clones, around nine tenths of them appearing once. This clone appeared a few times. Sequenced material: peripheral blood. This clonotype was sampled from a man younger than 30 with COVID-19, enrolled during active disease. The genes are TRBV3-1 (or the pseudogene TRBV3-2) and TRBJ2-1; a weak D match, TRBD2 (6 bases). The CDR3 DNA reads as TGTGCCAGCAGTCCCATCTCGGGGGACAATGAGCAGTTCTTC. It codes for CASSPISGDNEQFF.